These T cell receptor beta chains were read from a single sample in a study of early T cells in non-severe SARS-CoV-2 infection. TCRdb re-called the 5' RACE reads through MiXCR, storing one row per CDR3 protein. In the table there are over 85,000 distinct CDR3 sequences, about an eighth of which are singletons. Input material: whole blood. The origin of the receptors is an adult who was a healthcare worker with PCR-confirmed SARS-CoV-2 infection or an uninfected control (not recorded which). Both conserved end residues are part of each CDR3. The order of the fields is clone size, J gene, D gene, V gene, CDR3 protein, CDR3 DNA. D genes are given only for firm matches. Some rows mark clone size as missing; the rest say once, few, many or name a class of expanded clone.

many	TRBJ2-5	TRBD1	TRBV30	CAWSAGTGEGETQYF	TGTGCCTGGAGTGCGGGGACAGGGGAGGGAGAGACCCAGTACTTC
NA	TRBJ1-6	TRBD1	TRBV20-1	CSAHETGGFSPLHF	TGCAGTGCTCATGAGACAGGGGGCTTTTCACCCCTCCACTTT
NA	TRBJ2-1	NA	TRBV11-2	CASSLELSVEQFF	TGTGCCAGCAGCTTAGAGTTGTCGGTTGAGCAGTTCTTC
few	TRBJ1-1	NA	TRBV5-1	CASSLEGRNTEAFF	TGCGCCAGCAGCTTAGAAGGGCGGAACACTGAAGCTTTCTTT
many	TRBJ2-5	TRBD2	TRBV20-1	CSASGREWETQYF	TGCAGTGCCTCAGGGCGGGAGTGGGAGACCCAGTACTTC
NA	TRBJ2-5	NA	TRBV20-1	CSARGNYQETQYF	TGCAGTGCTAGAGGGAACTATCAAGAGACCCAGTACTTC
many	TRBJ1-5	NA	TRBV7-2	CASSPRRDQPQHF	TGTGCCAGCAGCCCCCGCAGGGATCAGCCCCAGCATTTT
many	TRBJ2-3	NA	TRBV9	CASSEGNADTQYF	TGTGCCAGCAGCGAGGGTAACGCAGATACGCAGTATTTT
few	TRBJ2-2	TRBD2	TRBV7-3	CASSLLAGTNTGELFF	TGCGCCAGCAGTCTTTTAGCGGGGACGAACACCGGGGAGCTGTTTTTT
NA	TRBJ2-1	NA	TRBV20-1	CSARVLLPEQFF	TGCAGTGCTAGAGTCTTGCTTCCTGAGCAGTTCTTC
many	TRBJ1-2	NA	TRBV10-3	CAINRVGTEGYGYTF	TGTGCCATCAACCGAGTAGGGACGGAGGGATATGGCTACACCTTC
NA	TRBJ1-1	NA	TRBV10-2	CASSELGRWNAYMNTEAFF	TGCGCCAGCAGTGAGTTGGGCAGGTGGAATGCCTACATGAACACTGAAGCTTTCTTT
few	TRBJ2-3	NA	TRBV18	CASSPPGSSDTQYF	TGTGCCAGCTCACCACCGGGGTCTTCAGATACGCAGTATTTT
NA	TRBJ2-1	NA	TRBV29-1	CSASSASYNEQFF	TGCAGCGCCTCTAGCGCATCCTACAATGAGCAGTTCTTC
NA	TRBJ2-1	TRBD1	TRBV5-8	CVSSTRQGTYNEQFF	TGTGTCAGCAGCACCAGACAGGGGACCTACAATGAGCAGTTCTTC
few	TRBJ2-7	NA	TRBV6-5	CASSPGLVGSSYEQYF	TGTGCCAGCAGTCCCGGCCTGGTCGGGAGCTCCTACGAGCAGTACTTC
NA	TRBJ2-2	NA	TRBV12-3/TRBV12-4	CAPLPSFTPTSGELFF	TGTGCTCCCCTCCCTTCATTTACCCCAACCTCCGGGGAGCTGTTTTTT
many	TRBJ1-2	TRBD1	TRBV6-5	CASSYDRVDTYGYTF	TGTGCCAGCAGTTATGACAGGGTTGATACCTATGGCTACACCTTC
many	TRBJ2-3	TRBD1	TRBV28	CASSLGQGSTDTQYF	TGTGCCAGCAGTTTAGGACAGGGTAGCACAGATACGCAGTATTTT
many	TRBJ2-7	NA	TRBV5-4	CASSLVGASSYEQYF	TGTGCCAGCAGCTTGGTGGGGGCTTCGAGCTACGAGCAGTACTTC
few	TRBJ2-1	NA	TRBV5-1	CASSLAGWSYNEQFF	TGCGCCAGCAGCTTGGCCGGCTGGTCCTACAATGAGCAGTTCTTC
many	TRBJ2-3	TRBD2	TRBV11-2	CASSRWGASSGSTDTQYF	TGTGCCAGCAGCCGTTGGGGGGCTTCTAGCGGGAGCACAGATACGCAGTATTTT
few	TRBJ1-6	NA	TRBV12-3/TRBV12-4	CASCTGPNNSPLHF	TGTGCCAGCTGTACGGGACCCAATAATTCACCCCTCCACTTT
many	TRBJ2-6	NA	TRBV14	CASSLGVFSGANVLTF	TGTGCCAGCAGCCTCGGGGTCTTCTCTGGGGCCAACGTCCTGACTTTC
NA	TRBJ2-1	NA	TRBV18	CASSPPVLVSEGSDEQFF	TGTGCCAGCTCACCACCAGTGCTTGTCTCGGAGGGAAGTGATGAGCAGTTCTTC
few	TRBJ1-4	NA	TRBV4-1	CASSQDWFREIAEKLFF	TGCGCCAGCAGCCAAGATTGGTTCAGGGAGATAGCCGAAAAACTGTTTTTT
many	TRBJ2-7	TRBD1	TRBV4-2	CASSIQDRGQYEQYF	TGTGCCAGCAGCATCCAGGACAGGGGGCAGTACGAGCAGTACTTC
few	TRBJ1-1	NA	TRBV5-4	CASSFGGMGTEAFF	TGTGCCAGCAGCTTTGGAGGGATGGGCACTGAAGCTTTCTTT
NA	TRBJ2-5	NA	TRBV11-2	CASSPGTEQETQYF	TGTGCCAGCAGCCCAGGGACGGAACAAGAGACCCAGTACTTC
few	TRBJ2-3	TRBD2	TRBV2	CASRGLDGTQYF	TGTGCCAGCAGAGGACTAGATGGTACGCAGTATTTT
many	TRBJ2-1	TRBD2	TRBV20-1	CSARGTSGRFEQFF	TGCAGTGCTAGAGGGACTAGCGGGAGGTTTGAGCAGTTCTTC
many	TRBJ2-5	TRBD1	TRBV7-2	CASSPGTGIKETQYF	TGTGCCAGCAGCCCCGGGACAGGGATTAAAGAGACCCAGTACTTC
many	TRBJ1-2	NA	TRBV2	CASSQGRPYGYTF	TGTGCCAGCAGTCAAGGACGGCCATATGGCTACACCTTC
NA	TRBJ2-1	NA	TRBV18	CASSPPTGTMGNEQFF	TGTGCCAGCTCACCACCTACCGGGACCATGGGGAATGAGCAGTTCTTC
many	TRBJ2-7	NA	TRBV2	CASRIYSGPYEQYF	TGTGCCAGCAGAATTTATAGCGGACCCTACGAGCAGTACTTC
many	TRBJ2-2	NA	TRBV19	CASNAGDTGELFF	TGTGCCAGTAACGCAGGGGACACCGGGGAGCTGTTTTTT
few	TRBJ2-3	NA	TRBV7-9	CASSWEPAADTQYF	TGTGCCAGCAGCTGGGAGCCCGCGGCAGATACGCAGTATTTT
many	TRBJ2-7	TRBD2	TRBV5-1	CASSLGLAGAYEQYF	TGCGCCAGCAGCTTGGGACTAGCGGGGGCCTACGAGCAGTACTTC
few	TRBJ1-5	NA	TRBV20-1	CSASSHSFNQPQHF	TGCAGTGCTAGCAGTCACAGCTTTAATCAGCCCCAGCATTTT
many	TRBJ2-7	TRBD2	TRBV6-1	CASSEGTSGNEQYF	TGTGCCAGCAGTGAGGGGACTAGCGGTAACGAGCAGTACTTC
few	TRBJ2-7	NA	TRBV7-7	CASSLGSRSIQNEQYF	TGTGCCAGCAGCTTAGGCTCCAGGAGTATTCAGAACGAGCAGTACTTC
medium-sized	TRBJ2-6	NA	TRBV29-1	CSVTTSSGANVLTF	TGCAGCGTCACCACCAGCTCTGGGGCCAACGTCCTGACTTTC
NA	TRBJ2-5	TRBD2	TRBV4-1	CASSQGTRQETQYF	TGCGCCAGCAGCCAAGGGACTAGACAAGAGACCCAGTACTTC
few	TRBJ2-5	TRBD2	TRBV20-1	CSAPLTGREETQYF	TGCAGTGCTCCCCTTACCGGGAGGGAGGAGACCCAGTACTTC
NA	TRBJ2-5	TRBD2	TRBV12-3/TRBV12-4	CASSWTSGGGGTQYF	TGTGCCAGCAGTTGGACTAGCGGAGGGGGAGGGACCCAGTACTTC
few	TRBJ1-4	NA	TRBV30	CAWSVGQGNEKLFF	TGTGCCTGGAGTGTTGGGCAGGGGAATGAAAAACTGTTTTTT
NA	TRBJ2-3	NA	TRBV6-6	CASSIAHGRVWSTDMQYF	TGTGCCAGCAGTATCGCGCACGGGAGAGTTTGGAGCACAGATATGCAGTATTTT
few	TRBJ2-1	NA	TRBV7-3	CASSLVVGEQFF	TGTGCCAGCAGCTTAGTGGTGGGTGAGCAGTTCTTC
NA	TRBJ2-1	TRBD2	TRBV29-1	CSGLAPPWEQFF	TGCAGCGGACTAGCACCTCCATGGGAGCAGTTCTTC
few	TRBJ2-7	NA	TRBV29-1	CSVFFYEQYF	TGCAGCGTTTTTTTCTACGAGCAGTACTTC
many	TRBJ2-1	NA	TRBV29-1	CSVLPPRMNNEQFF	TGCAGCGTTTTACCCCCCCGTATGAACAATGAGCAGTTCTTC
NA	TRBJ2-1	NA	TRBV27	CASRSTGVNNEQFF	TGTGCCAGCAGAAGTACAGGAGTTAACAATGAGCAGTTCTTC
few	TRBJ2-7	TRBD1	TRBV29-1	CSVGDRESGEQYF	TGCAGCGTTGGGGACAGGGAATCGGGAGAGCAGTACTTC
NA	TRBJ2-7	NA	TRBV7-2	CASSPAGTSFGYGQYF	TGTGCCAGCAGCCCCGCCGGGACTTCCTTCGGGTACGGGCAGTACTTC
many	TRBJ2-3	NA	TRBV27	CASSTSGDTQYF	TGTGCCAGCAGTACCTCCGGAGATACGCAGTATTTT
many	TRBJ1-5	TRBD1	TRBV7-2	CASSPDRGQPQHF	TGTGCCAGCAGCCCCGACAGGGGTCAGCCCCAGCATTTT
many	TRBJ2-5	NA	TRBV20-1	CSARDPTGLQETQYF	TGCAGTGCTAGAGATCCGACCGGACTTCAAGAGACCCAGTACTTC
NA	TRBJ2-7	NA	TRBV5-4	CASSPTPAEVYEQYF	TGTGCCAGCAGCCCCACGCCGGCGGAGGTCTACGAGCAGTACTTC